A selection of T cell receptor beta chains follows, all from one sample in a study of blood T cell repertoires in COVID-19. Measured with immunoSEQ multiplex PCR; TCRdb has only the in-frame clones, and not every one. The sample yields 150,000 to 200,000 clones, around 77% seen once. Sequencing was performed on peripheral blood. These receptors were taken from a man between 65 and 85 years old with acute or convalescent COVID-19. The CDR3 runs from the conserved cysteine through the conserved F or W. The order of the fields is CDR3 length, V gene, D gene, J gene, clone size, CDR3 protein, CDR3 DNA. The D gene is left open where the match is weak. Clone size is stated in some rows and not others, as once, few, many or a class when expanded.

len: 13; v_gene: TRBV5-1; d_gene: TRBD1; j_gene: TRBJ2-7; abundance: .; CDR3aa: CASSLMGRGEQYF; CDR3nt: TGCGCCAGCAGCTTGATGGGCAGGGGGGAGCAGTACTTC
len: 14; v_gene: TRBV11-2; d_gene: .; j_gene: TRBJ2-2; abundance: .; CDR3aa: CASSRGRGTGELFF; CDR3nt: TGTGCCAGCAGCCGAGGAAGGGGTACCGGGGAGCTGTTTTTT
len: 16; v_gene: TRBV30; d_gene: TRBD2; j_gene: TRBJ2-3; abundance: .; CDR3aa: CAWKLSGGAGTDTQYF; CDR3nt: TGTGCCTGGAAACTAAGCGGGGGCGCGGGCACAGATACGCAGTATTTT
len: 16; v_gene: TRBV10-3; d_gene: TRBD1; j_gene: TRBJ2-7; abundance: .; CDR3aa: CAISESIGTGVIEQYF; CDR3nt: TGTGCCATCAGTGAGTCGATAGGGACAGGGGTGATCGAGCAGTACTTC
len: 16; v_gene: TRBV7-6; d_gene: TRBD2; j_gene: TRBJ2-5; abundance: .; CDR3aa: CASNTRGGGYQETQYF; CDR3nt: TGTGCCAGCAACACTCGTGGGGGAGGGTACCAAGAGACCCAGTACTTC
len: 15; v_gene: TRBV5-1; d_gene: .; j_gene: TRBJ2-2; abundance: .; CDR3aa: CASSPTAMNTGELFF; CDR3nt: TGCGCCAGCAGCCCGACAGCCATGAACACCGGGGAGCTGTTTTTT
len: 14; v_gene: TRBV19; d_gene: .; j_gene: TRBJ2-3; abundance: .; CDR3aa: CASHLEGVSDTQYF; CDR3nt: TGTGCCAGCCACCTAGAGGGGGTATCAGATACGCAGTATTTT
len: 17; v_gene: TRBV2; d_gene: .; j_gene: TRBJ2-2; abundance: .; CDR3aa: CASRESRGLGNTGELFF; CDR3nt: TGTGCCAGCAGAGAAAGCCGGGGACTTGGCAACACCGGGGAGCTGTTTTTT
len: 13; v_gene: TRBV14; d_gene: TRBD1; j_gene: TRBJ2-7; abundance: .; CDR3aa: CASSRTGSYEQYF; CDR3nt: TGTGCCAGCAGCCGGACAGGGTCCTACGAGCAGTACTTC
len: 14; v_gene: TRBV7-9; d_gene: .; j_gene: TRBJ2-5; abundance: few; CDR3aa: CASSLLQGVETQYF; CDR3nt: TGTGCCAGCAGCTTATTACAGGGAGTTGAGACCCAGTACTTC
len: 14; v_gene: TRBV5-4; d_gene: TRBD1; j_gene: TRBJ1-1; abundance: .; CDR3aa: CASRVGQPITEAFF; CDR3nt: TGTGCCAGCAGGGTGGGACAGCCGATCACTGAAGCTTTCTTT
len: 15; v_gene: TRBV5-5; d_gene: TRBD2; j_gene: TRBJ2-2; abundance: .; CDR3aa: CASSWDYSNTGELFF; CDR3nt: TGTGCCAGCAGCTGGGACTACTCGAACACCGGGGAGCTGTTTTTT
len: 16; v_gene: TRBV5-6; d_gene: TRBD2; j_gene: TRBJ2-7; abundance: .; CDR3aa: CASSFRTSGSSYEQYF; CDR3nt: TGTGCCAGCAGCTTCCGGACTAGCGGGAGCTCCTACGAGCAGTACTTC
len: 15; v_gene: TRBV28; d_gene: .; j_gene: TRBJ2-5; abundance: .; CDR3aa: CASSFGGPRQETQYF; CDR3nt: TGTGCCAGCAGTTTTGGGGGCCCTAGGCAAGAGACCCAGTACTTC
len: 13; v_gene: TRBV28; d_gene: .; j_gene: TRBJ2-5; abundance: .; CDR3aa: CASSLGREETQYF; CDR3nt: TGTGCCAGCAGTTTAGGAAGGGAGGAGACCCAGTACTTC
len: 14; v_gene: TRBV5-1; d_gene: .; j_gene: TRBJ2-7; abundance: .; CDR3aa: CASSLATDSYEQYF; CDR3nt: TGCGCCAGCAGCCTCGCGACAGATTCCTACGAGCAGTACTTC
len: 11; v_gene: TRBV12-3/TRBV12-4; d_gene: .; j_gene: TRBJ1-1; abundance: .; CDR3aa: CASSFRTEAFF; CDR3nt: TGTGCCAGCAGTTTCAGGACTGAAGCTTTCTTT
len: 15; v_gene: TRBV14; d_gene: .; j_gene: TRBJ2-1; abundance: .; CDR3aa: CASSQVGASYNEQFF; CDR3nt: TGTGCCAGCAGCCAAGTGGGGGCTTCCTACAATGAGCAGTTCTTC
len: 13; v_gene: TRBV19; d_gene: .; j_gene: TRBJ1-1; abundance: .; CDR3aa: CASSISITSEAFF; CDR3nt: TGTGCCAGTAGTATAAGCATCACCTCTGAAGCTTTCTTT
len: 17; v_gene: TRBV5-1; d_gene: TRBD2; j_gene: TRBJ2-1; abundance: .; CDR3aa: CASSFGPGASGSNEQFF; CDR3nt: TGCGCCAGCAGCTTTGGACCTGGGGCTAGCGGGAGTAATGAGCAGTTCTTC
len: 14; v_gene: TRBV5-1; d_gene: TRBD1; j_gene: TRBJ2-3; abundance: .; CDR3aa: CASGRQGYTDTQYF; CDR3nt: TGCGCCAGCGGACGACAGGGGTACACAGATACGCAGTATTTT
len: 13; v_gene: TRBV5-1; d_gene: .; j_gene: TRBJ2-7; abundance: .; CDR3aa: CASSLPPRNEQYF; CDR3nt: TGCGCCAGCAGCTTGCCCCCGCGGAACGAGCAGTACTTC
len: 15; v_gene: TRBV4-3; d_gene: .; j_gene: TRBJ2-7; abundance: .; CDR3aa: CASSQDGDTSYEQYF; CDR3nt: TGCGCCAGCAGCCAAGATGGGGACACCTCCTACGAGCAGTACTTC
len: 14; v_gene: TRBV7-9; d_gene: TRBD1; j_gene: TRBJ1-2; abundance: .; CDR3aa: CASSFGQGANGYTF; CDR3nt: TGTGCCAGCAGCTTCGGACAGGGGGCGAATGGCTACACCTTC
len: 16; v_gene: TRBV21-1; d_gene: .; j_gene: TRBJ2-3; abundance: .; CDR3aa: CASSKGRSRPTDTQYF; CDR3nt: TGTGCCAGCAGCAAAGGGAGGAGCCGTCCTACAGATACGCAGTATTTT
len: 13; v_gene: TRBV3-1/TRBV3-2; d_gene: .; j_gene: TRBJ1-5; abundance: .; CDR3aa: CASSQGSAGKEHF; CDR3nt: TGTGCCAGCAGCCAAGGATCAGCGGGCAAAGAGCATTTT
len: 14; v_gene: TRBV9; d_gene: TRBD2; j_gene: TRBJ2-2; abundance: .; CDR3aa: CASSSSGNTGELFF; CDR3nt: TGTGCCAGCAGCTCTAGCGGAAACACCGGGGAGCTGTTTTTT
len: 15; v_gene: TRBV19; d_gene: TRBD1; j_gene: TRBJ1-1; abundance: .; CDR3aa: CASSSKGARVTEAFF; CDR3nt: TGTGCCAGTAGTAGTAAGGGGGCGCGGGTCACTGAAGCTTTCTTT
len: 14; v_gene: TRBV18; d_gene: TRBD2; j_gene: TRBJ2-2; abundance: few; CDR3aa: CASSIGLASGELFF; CDR3nt: TGTGCCAGCTCAATCGGACTAGCTTCGGGGGAGCTGTTTTTT
len: 14; v_gene: TRBV5-1; d_gene: .; j_gene: TRBJ2-1; abundance: few; CDR3aa: CASSSGSSYNEQFF; CDR3nt: TGCGCCAGCAGCTCGGGTAGCTCCTACAATGAGCAGTTCTTC
len: 15; v_gene: TRBV2; d_gene: TRBD1; j_gene: TRBJ2-1; abundance: .; CDR3aa: CASRDDRGRLNEQFF; CDR3nt: TGTGCCAGCAGGGACGACAGGGGAAGGCTAAACGAGCAGTTCTTC
len: 15; v_gene: TRBV5-1; d_gene: .; j_gene: TRBJ2-3; abundance: .; CDR3aa: CASSLAGGSTDTQYF; CDR3nt: TGCGCCAGCAGCTTGGCCGGGGGTAGTACAGATACGCAGTATTTT
len: 14; v_gene: TRBV11-3; d_gene: .; j_gene: TRBJ2-7; abundance: once; CDR3aa: CASSLNRVQYEQYF; CDR3nt: TGTGCCAGCAGTCTGAACAGGGTGCAATACGAGCAGTACTTC
len: 12; v_gene: TRBV5-4; d_gene: .; j_gene: TRBJ1-2; abundance: few; CDR3aa: CASSLFGEGYTF; CDR3nt: TGTGCCAGCAGCTTGTTCGGGGAGGGCTACACCTTC
len: 14; v_gene: TRBV14; d_gene: .; j_gene: TRBJ2-3; abundance: once; CDR3aa: CASSQVGGSDTQYF; CDR3nt: TGTGCCAGCAGCCAAGTTGGAGGGTCAGATACGCAGTATTTT
len: 17; v_gene: TRBV11-3; d_gene: TRBD2; j_gene: TRBJ2-3; abundance: .; CDR3aa: CASSLVGLAESENTQYF; CDR3nt: TGTGCCAGCAGCTTAGTCGGACTAGCGGAGTCGGAGAATACGCAGTATTTT
len: 14; v_gene: TRBV7-2; d_gene: .; j_gene: TRBJ2-7; abundance: .; CDR3aa: CASSFDSYSYEQYF; CDR3nt: TGTGCCAGCAGCTTCGACAGCTACTCCTACGAGCAGTACTTC
len: 16; v_gene: TRBV4-3; d_gene: TRBD1; j_gene: TRBJ1-2; abundance: .; CDR3aa: CASSQDRTGPYYGYTF; CDR3nt: TGCGCCAGCAGCCAAGATCGGACAGGGCCGTACTATGGCTACACCTTC
len: 15; v_gene: TRBV6-5; d_gene: .; j_gene: TRBJ2-1; abundance: .; CDR3aa: CASSYRLGPGDEQFF; CDR3nt: TGTGCCAGCAGTTACCGTTTAGGACCGGGGGATGAGCAGTTCTTC
len: 15; v_gene: TRBV18; d_gene: TRBD1; j_gene: TRBJ1-1; abundance: .; CDR3aa: CASSPSTGGGTEAFF; CDR3nt: TGTGCCAGCTCACCATCGACAGGGGGGGGCACTGAAGCTTTCTTT
len: 13; v_gene: TRBV18; d_gene: .; j_gene: TRBJ2-7; abundance: few; CDR3aa: CASSQGFSYEQYF; CDR3nt: TGTGCCAGCTCACAGGGGTTTTCCTACGAGCAGTACTTC
len: 13; v_gene: TRBV5-1; d_gene: .; j_gene: TRBJ2-1; abundance: few; CDR3aa: CASSHRDGNEQFF; CDR3nt: TGCGCCAGCAGCCACAGGGATGGCAATGAGCAGTTCTTC
len: 15; v_gene: TRBV6-5; d_gene: .; j_gene: TRBJ1-4; abundance: .; CDR3aa: CASSYSGAFNEKLFF; CDR3nt: TGTGCCAGCAGTTACTCGGGAGCCTTTAATGAAAAACTGTTTTTT
len: 16; v_gene: TRBV7-9; d_gene: .; j_gene: TRBJ1-4; abundance: .; CDR3aa: CASSLDSAQSGEKLFF; CDR3nt: TGTGCCAGCAGCTTAGATTCGGCCCAGAGCGGTGAAAAACTGTTTTTT
len: 14; v_gene: TRBV6-5; d_gene: .; j_gene: TRBJ2-3; abundance: .; CDR3aa: CASSTGSGTDTQYF; CDR3nt: TGTGCCAGCAGTACAGGGTCGGGCACAGATACGCAGTATTTT
len: 15; v_gene: TRBV7-9; d_gene: TRBD2; j_gene: TRBJ2-1; abundance: many; CDR3aa: CASSQGTSGYNEQFF; CDR3nt: TGTGCCAGCAGTCAAGGGACTAGCGGCTACAATGAGCAGTTCTTC
len: 13; v_gene: TRBV19; d_gene: .; j_gene: TRBJ2-5; abundance: .; CDR3aa: CASKRAVGETQYF; CDR3nt: TGTGCCAGTAAGCGAGCGGTCGGGGAGACCCAGTACTTC
len: 14; v_gene: TRBV6-2/TRBV6-3; d_gene: TRBD2; j_gene: TRBJ2-1; abundance: few; CDR3aa: CASSYFAGGNEQFF; CDR3nt: TGTGCCAGCAGTTACTTCGCGGGGGGGAATGAGCAGTTCTTC
len: 13; v_gene: TRBV19; d_gene: .; j_gene: TRBJ2-7; abundance: .; CDR3aa: CASSNPRGREQYF; CDR3nt: TGTGCCAGTAGTAACCCACGAGGAAGGGAGCAGTACTTC
len: 14; v_gene: TRBV6-5; d_gene: .; j_gene: TRBJ2-3; abundance: .; CDR3aa: CASSYTPGTDTQYF; CDR3nt: TGTGCCAGCAGTTATACCCCGGGCACAGATACGCAGTATTTT
len: 14; v_gene: TRBV6-5; d_gene: .; j_gene: TRBJ1-6; abundance: .; CDR3aa: CASSPTESNSPLHF; CDR3nt: TGTGCCAGCAGTCCGACAGAATCAAATTCACCCCTCCACTTT
len: 13; v_gene: TRBV23-1; d_gene: .; j_gene: TRBJ2-7; abundance: few; CDR3aa: CASSQSGGAEQYF; CDR3nt: TGCGCCAGCAGTCAATCTGGGGGGGCCGAGCAGTACTTC
len: 15; v_gene: TRBV19; d_gene: TRBD2; j_gene: TRBJ2-7; abundance: few; CDR3aa: CASSIEGGPWDEQYF; CDR3nt: TGTGCCAGTAGTATCGAGGGAGGGCCATGGGACGAGCAGTACTTC
len: 13; v_gene: TRBV27; d_gene: TRBD2; j_gene: TRBJ2-7; abundance: .; CDR3aa: CASGSGRVYEQYF; CDR3nt: TGTGCCAGCGGGAGCGGGAGGGTCTACGAGCAGTACTTC